In its sample, the clone carrying this T cell receptor beta chain was seen a few times. The data belong to a study of T-cell reconstitution after alpha-beta-depleted transplantation in children. Unique molecular identifiers tagged the TCRbeta library. TCRdb analysed the PCR reads with MiXCR anew, one entry per CDR3 protein. The sample carries hundreds of thousands of distinct CDR3 sequences, approximately 15% recorded once. CDR3 size: 10 residues. CDR1 and CDR2 from the germline V gene are SGHTS and YDEGEE. This TCR was sampled from a human donor who donated a stem cell graft to a child with acute myeloid leukemia. The sequenced sample was PBMCs from the stem cell graft donor, obtained from the stem cell graft. The chain couples TRBV5-8 to TRBJ2-7, with unresolved D. CDR3 sequence (DNA): TGTGCCAGCAGCTTGGTCCTGGGAACGGTC. This translates into CASSLVLGTV.